The sequence of this TCR beta chain was determined in a study of cytomegalovirus exposure and HLA in healthy donors. In the case of this clone: The target antigen is unknown.

Use of 60 Vbeta and 13 Jbeta primers characterized the PCR. Clones were sequenced by immunoSEQ multiplex PCR, and TCRdb holds only the in-frame ones, with some missing. Its table lists 70,000 or so clones. CDR1 and CDR2 (germline): SGHRS, YFSETQ. This CDR3 is built from 16 residues. Germline trimming cut 4 bases from V and 0 bases from J; bases unmatched to any gene: 7. Study-wide results and limits: The study flagged about 150 TCR beta chains as cytomegalovirus-associated. Among the most significant clusters, several appeared linked to common viral pathogens in a later analysis.

The chain carries TRBV5-1 and TRBJ1-2, with 9 bases matching TRBD1. Source material: PBMCs. The sequence was obtained from a boy aged 5-17 years in good health and CMV-seronegative. The CDR3 region is CASSEGQGGPNYGYTF. The CDR3 nucleotides read TGCGCCAGCAGCGAGGGACAGGGAGGCCCTAACTATGGCTACACCTTC.